The present T cell receptor beta chain was sequenced within a study of response to subunit inactivated influenza vaccine. Study-wide points: There was a suggestion from the authors that each seasonal influenza vaccination recruits few new T cells.

TCRdb independently ran MiXCR on the RT-PCR reads; one entry per CDR3 protein. The profile shows roughly 570,000 distinct CDR3 sequences, 13% to 15% of them singletons. The CDR3 has 15 amino acids. V was trimmed by 3 bases and J by 1 base, leaving 14 bases between them. Germline V CDR1 and CDR2: DFQATT, SNEGSKA (reference sequence). There are a few counts of this clonotype. Its antigen is still unknown. This sample comprised PBMCs from blood, obtained about 13 days after vaccination. The V and J genes are TRBV20-1 and TRBJ2-3; TRBD2 is a possible D gene (6 bases). This receptor was taken from a man aged 45-65 years who received an inactivated influenza vaccine. The CDR3, as DNA: TGCAGTGCTAGGGTCGGGGGAGCGGGCACAGATACGCAGTATTTT. Protein product: CSARVGGAGTDTQYF.